This entry lists 16 T cell receptor beta chains sequenced from one sample in a study of blood T cells in healthy people across ages. For the second PCR, which ran for 7 to 11 cycles, a sample-barcoded 5' primer and a J-beta primer mix were used. TCRdb reprocessed the 5' RACE reads with MiXCR, giving one entry per CDR3 protein. The data show around 1,000,000 distinct CDR3 sequences, approximately 26% seen once. In addition, the sample was reused for a study of T cells of mothers and their children.

Sequenced input: blood. Every receptor here comes from a girl aged 2-10 years in good health.

The chain recombines TRBV14 with TRBJ1-5; perhaps TRBD1 as D (5 bases). This CDR3 spans 14 amino acids. CDR1 SGHDN and CDR2 FVKESK come from the germline V gene. Trimming took off 1 base at V and 4 bases at J, with 8 bases between the two ends. The CDR3 DNA reads as TGTGCCAGCAGCCAAGGGGGCGTTAATCAGCCCCAGCATTTT. This codes for CASSQGGVNQPQHF.

This sequence joins TRBV20-1 and TRBJ2-3; D is unresolved. Per the germline V gene, CDR1 is DFQATT and CDR2 is SNEGSKA (reference sequence). V lost 3 bases, J lost 5 bases, and 12 bases lay in between. The CDR3 runs 13 residues. In nucleotides, the CDR3 is TGCAGTGCTAGTGTCCCTCCCGTAGATACGCAGTATTTT. Translation: CSASVPPVDTQYF.

The gene calls are TRBV20-1 and TRBJ2-3; TRBD2 is a possible D gene (6 bases). CDR3 length: 14 amino acids. V lost 3 bases and J lost 6, with 16 bases in between. From germline, CDR1 is DFQATT and CDR2 SNEGSKA (reference sequence). The CDR3 DNA reads TGCAGTGCTAGTGGCTCTGCCAGCGGGGATACGCAGTATTTT. Residues: CSASGSASGDTQYF.

V usage is TRBV20-1 and J usage is TRBJ2-5, with D perhaps matching TRBD1 (6 bases). This CDR3 spans 12 amino acids. V shed 6 bases and J shed 3 bases, with 11 bases lying between them. The germline V gene has CDR1 DFQATT and CDR2 SNEGSKA (reference sequence). This CDR3 is CSALYREETQYF. The DNA for the CDR3 is TGCAGTGCCCTGTACAGGGAAGAGACCCAGTACTTC.

The rearrangement joins TRBV29-1 to TRBJ2-1; TRBD2 aligns across 10 bases. CDR3 size: 15 residues. CDR1 and CDR2 (germline): SQVTM, ANQGSEA. V trimming: 1 base; J trimming: 8 bases; junction bases outside the gene matches: 8. CDR3 sequence reads: CSVEGSGGAGDEQFF. CDR3 nucleotides: TGCAGCGTTGAAGGGAGCGGGGGGGCCGGGGATGAGCAGTTCTTC.

This clonotype was seen more than once but under ten times. This likely comes from a read error, as the CDR3 has no conserved phenylalanine or tryptophan at its end. This chain connects TRBV2 to TRBJ2-5; 10 positions agree with TRBD2. The J call may be faulty, since TRBJ2-1 better matches the DNA end. The CDR3 runs 14 residues. The germline CDR1 and CDR2 sequences are SNHLY and FYNNEI. As DNA, the CDR3 is TGTGCCAGCTTAGCGGGAGGCCTTTTGAATGAGCAGTTCCTC. Its protein is CASLAGGLLNEQFL.

The chain uses TRBV6-6 and TRBJ2-5, with unresolved D. The end of the DNA aligns better with TRBJ2-1, so the J call may be wrong. Germline V lookup: CDR1 MNHNY, CDR2 SVGAGI (reference sequence). There are 14 residues in the CDR3. CDR3 amino acids: CASSYSSGHNEQFF. The CDR3 bases are TGTGCCAGCAGTTACTCGAGTGGGCACAATGAGCAGTTCTTC.

The chain links TRBV18 to TRBJ2-1; 8 nucleotides match TRBD1. CDR3 length equals 15 residues. Germline V gene sequence: CDR1 KGHSH, CDR2 LQKENI. Trimming at V came to 3 bases and at J to 2 bases, leaving 3 bases not matched to a gene. The CDR3 DNA reads as TGTGCCAGCTCACCGCTACAGGGGGCCTACAATGAGCAGTTCTTC. Amino acid sequence: CASSPLQGAYNEQFF.

The chain employs TRBV29-1 and TRBJ2-5; D might be TRBD2 (6 bases). The assigned J gene may be wrong: the sequence end matches TRBJ2-1 better. Germline lookup yields CDR1 SQVTM and CDR2 ANQGSEA. This CDR3 spans 12 amino acids. Here the CDR3 reads CSVVGSGNEQFF. The CDR3 DNA is TGCAGCGTTGTCGGGAGTGGGAATGAGCAGTTCTTC.

The CDR3 loop reads CASNRGHVYEQYF. As DNA, the CDR3 is TGTGCCAGCAACAGGGGGCATGTCTACGAGCAGTACTTC. V usage is TRBV6-1 and J usage is TRBJ2-5; 9 nucleotides agree with TRBD1. The DNA matches TRBJ2-7 better at its end, which makes the J call doubtful. Germline CDR1 is MNHNS and CDR2 is SASEGT. This CDR3 has 13 residues.

This sequence joins TRBV7-3 and TRBJ2-5; no definite D call. The end of the DNA fits TRBJ2-1 better, so the J call may be wrong. Germline V CDR1 and CDR2: SGHTA, FQGTGA. The CDR3 has 15 residues. DNA of the CDR3: TGTGCCAGCAGCTCTGGACCCTCCGAGTGGAATGAGCAGTTCTTC. Its protein product is CASSSGPSEWNEQFF.

This clonotype has a handful of counts. This rearrangement joins TRBV20-1 to TRBJ2-5, with a tentative D call TRBD1 (5 bases). V lost 5 bases, J lost 3 bases, and 13 bases lay in between. The CDR3 runs 13 residues. Germline V gene sequence: CDR1 DFQATT, CDR2 SNEGSKA (reference sequence). The CDR3 DNA sequence: TGCAGTGCTGCCTTCGACAGTAAAGAGACCCAGTACTTC. Translating it yields CSAAFDSKETQYF.

This clonotype was seen a few times. The chain recombines TRBV12-3 or TRBV12-4 with TRBJ1-4; 7 bases match TRBD1. The CDR3 contains 15 residues. The J segment lost 5 bases and the V segment lost 8 bases, leaving 11 bases of the junction unmatched. The chain's CDR3 is CASGGPRDRNEKLFF. Written as DNA, the CDR3 is TGTGCCAGCGGCGGACCCCGGGACAGAAATGAAAAACTGTTTTTT.

This clonotype showed up just a few times. The CDR3 sequence is CASSHRDYLNEQFF. The CDR3 DNA reads TGCGCCAGCAGCCATCGCGACTACTTGAATGAGCAGTTCTTC. The J gene is TRBJ2-1, the V gene TRBV4-1; D might be TRBD2 (5 bases). Germline V lookup: CDR1 MGHRA, CDR2 YSYEKL. The V end was cut by 3 bases, the J end by 7 bases, with 13 bases between. This CDR3 has 14 amino acids.

Ten or more counts support this clonotype. The chain couples TRBV29-1 to TRBJ1-5; D remains unclear. The CDR3 sequence is 9 residues long. Trimming removed 4 bases from V and 9 bases from J, with 4 bases in between. The germline V gene has CDR1 SQVTM and CDR2 ANQGSEA. CDR3: CSVGPPQHF. The CDR3 DNA follows: TGCAGCGTTGGTCCGCCCCAGCATTTT.

The chain uses TRBV5-1 and TRBJ2-1; maybe TRBD2 (6 bases). Trimming removed 0 bases at V and 2 bases at J, with 12 bases between. CDR3 length equals 16 residues. Germline values: CDR1 SGHRS, CDR2 YFSETQ. CDR3 sequence: CASSLEGSGAYNEQFF. The CDR3 coding sequence is TGCGCCAGCAGCTTGGAAGGTAGCGGAGCCTACAATGAGCAGTTCTTC. Based on the CDR3 plus reference TRBV5-1 and TRBJ2-1, the full variable domain is KAGVTQTPRYLIKTRGQQVTLSCSPISGHRSVSWYQQTPGQGLQFLFEYFSETQRNKGNFPGRFSGRQFSNSRSEMNVSTLELGDSALYLCASSLEGSGAYNEQFFGPGTRLTVL.